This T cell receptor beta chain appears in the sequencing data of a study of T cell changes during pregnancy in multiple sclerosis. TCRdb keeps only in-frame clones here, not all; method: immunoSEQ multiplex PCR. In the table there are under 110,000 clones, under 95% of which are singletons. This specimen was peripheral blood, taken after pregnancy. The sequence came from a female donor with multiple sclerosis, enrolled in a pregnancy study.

The CDR3 region has the DNA TGTGCCAGCAGTGCATCCCCGGGGAGGGAGGGCTACACCTTC. It translates to CASSASPGREGYTF. V is TRBV6-1 and J is TRBJ1-2; D is ambiguous. CDR3 size: 14 residues. V gave up 4 bases and J gave up 8 bases, with 17 bases separating them. Germline CDR1 and CDR2: MNHNS and SASEGT.